The entry below gives a single TCR beta chain sequence along with its context. This clone was recorded a few times. Its recognized antigen is unknown. Base quality data are lacking; no much larger clone is found one base away. The data belong to a study of T cell responses to AZD1222 COVID-19 vaccine (dated by TCRdb to the early 2020s). Looking at the study overall: AZD1222 recipients whose second dose came at about 4 weeks and those whose second dose came at about 12 weeks were combined into one group, since spike-specific TCR depth and breadth did not differ between the two schedules. Trial participants were enrolled by age into subgroups of 18-55, 56-69 and 70-plus years, and about 150, 27 and 61 TCR-sequenced participants, respectively, were included in these subgroups. TCR sequencing was performed for over 230 trial participants, of whom around 200 were given two doses of AZD1222 and around 25 were given two doses of MenACWY control vaccine. Study-wide conclusions, independent of this receptor: Because no day 14 peak-response samples were available, repertoires were characterized only after the peak T cell response. Only six AZD1222 recipients were SARS-CoV-2 seropositive at baseline, limiting conclusions about previously exposed vaccinees. Most participants were white British and females outnumbered males, and the authors suggested that clonal diversity may have been underestimated. The 56-69-year group was small, and its depth increase did not reach significance, likely because of low power. Epitopes outside the regions mutated in the B.1.351 and B.1.1.7 variants were reportedly recognized by nearly half of the unique spike-specific TCRs. The whole spike protein was spanned by vaccine-associated CD4 TCRs, and dominant responses were seen in regions 160-218 and 743-854. A significant rise in spike-specific TCR breadth and depth was observed after two AZD1222 doses relative to day 0 and relative to MenACWY recipients.

The CDR3 regions of human TCRbeta chains were analyzed by immunosequencing. The source study handled its data this way. Repertoire TCRs were checked for matches against a reference library of SARS-CoV-2-specific TCRs that had been generated using the MIRA antigen-specificity platform. Breadth meant the fraction of unique TCRs that were SARS-CoV-2-associated, whereas depth meant the fraction of total T cells that were SARS-CoV-2-associated. Using the MIRA data, every spike-specific TCR was mapped to the spike region that the TCR reacted to and assigned to either a CD4 or a CD8 class. Log10-transformed breadth and depth values were compared by one-way ANOVA with Sidak's multiple comparisons tests. Imported from immuneACCESS, the table was reduced by TCRdb to in-frame sequences with V and J called. These copies leave out some clones; in studies compared against another copy, an unresolved V gene accounts for under half, and the cause of the remainder is not known. V and J calls and clone size are given by that table; D and trimming were obtained from the DNA. The sample records 85,000 to 100,000 clones, around 90% of which are singletons. The ten largest clones add up to approximately 21% of the sample.

The time point tag for this specimen amounts to: baseline before first vaccination. The vaccinee samples were drawn from two UK trials, COV001 and COV002, one of which was a single-blind randomized controlled phase 2/3 trial testing AZD1222 (ChAdOx1 nCoV-19) in healthy adults. For TCRbeta chain sequencing, PBMC samples from trial participants were taken at day 0 and at day 28 after the second dose. The junction shows trimming of 0 bases on V and 3 bases on J, plus 11 bases between the germline ends. The germline V gene specifies LGHNA as CDR1 and YNFKEQ as CDR2. The CDR3 measures 16 amino acids from cysteine to phenylalanine. Here the CDR3 DNA is all that survives: 48 bases in frame from base 1.

This TCR was recovered from an adult in good health. The receptor chain draws on TRBV4-2 and TRBJ1-4; no D gene call is confident. Sequencing was performed on peripheral blood, taken on day 0 of AZD1222 vaccination. The CDR3 is CASSQDHVGANEKLFF. The sequenced DNA is TGTGCCAGCAGCCAAGATCATGTGGGTGCTAATGAAAAACTGTTTTTT.